The 20 T cell receptor beta chains given below trace back to one sample, sequenced in a study of T cell changes during pregnancy in multiple sclerosis. Profiling relied on immunoSEQ multiplex PCR, and the TCRdb table lists in-frame clones only, not all of them. The sample lists about 40,000 clones, 92% occurring once. Sequenced here: CD8+ T cells from peripheral blood mononuclear cells, sampled in the first trimester of pregnancy. These receptors originate from a female donor with multiple sclerosis, enrolled in a pregnancy study.

This chain's CDR3 is CASGSTGTETEAFF. CDR3 bases: TGTGCCAGCGGCTCAACAGGGACGGAGACTGAAGCTTTCTTT. This chain links TRBV2 with TRBJ1-1; D is perhaps TRBD1 (6 bases). Trimming shortened V by 8 bases and J by 5 bases, and 18 bases separated the two germline ends. The CDR3 extends over 14 amino acids. Germline values: CDR1 SNHLY, CDR2 FYNNEI.

The genes are TRBV2 and TRBJ1-5, with 7 nucleotides matching TRBD1. The germline V gene encodes CDR1 SNHLY and CDR2 FYNNEI. The CDR3 loop spans 17 amino acids. Unmatched junction bases numbered 14, after V lost 6 bases and J lost 3 bases. CDR3 nucleotides: TGTGCCAGCAGGGGACAGTGGGACATCAAAGACAATCAGCCCCAGCATTTT. The encoded protein is CASRGQWDIKDNQPQHF.

The chain has TRBV27 and TRBJ1-4; no firm D call. Germline V gene sequence: CDR1 MNHEY, CDR2 SMNVEV (reference sequence). The CDR3 sequence is 13 residues long. Trimming left V 2 bases short and J 8 bases short, with 9 bases between. The CDR3 DNA is TGTGCCAGCAGTTTAGTCCAGACAGAAAAACTGTTTTTT. This translates into CASSLVQTEKLFF.

This sequence joins TRBV4-2 and TRBJ2-7; 7 nucleotides agree with TRBD2. Germline CDR1 is LGHNA and CDR2 is YNFKEQ. After removal of 4 bases from V and 3 bases from J, the junction contained 9 bases not matched to a gene. The CDR3 loop spans 15 amino acids. The CDR3 loop is CASSRYGTSDYEQYF. The CDR3 DNA is TGTGCCAGCAGCCGCTATGGAACTAGCGACTACGAGCAGTACTTC.

This chain connects TRBV10-3 to TRBJ1-2, with D possibly matching TRBD1 (6 bases). This CDR3 has 15 residues. Germline V gives CDR1 ENHRY, CDR2 SYGVKD. V gave up 6 bases and J gave up 5 bases, with 19 bases separating them. CDR3 sequence (DNA): TGTGCCATCAGGAACCCGACAGGAACATCTTATGGCTACACCTTC. It specifies CAIRNPTGTSYGYTF.

The rearrangement joins TRBV6-6 to TRBJ1-1; 10 bases are a match to TRBD1. Per germline, CDR1 MNHNY and CDR2 SVGAGI (reference sequence). The length of the CDR3 is 14 residues. V was clipped by 6 bases and J by 5 bases; unmatched bases: 6. In DNA form, the CDR3 reads TGTGCCAGCAGGTCGACAGGGGGCCGGACTGAAGCTTTCTTT. It translates to CASRSTGGRTEAFF.

V and J are TRBV4-1 and TRBJ2-7; D call uncertain. Trimming removed 4 bases at V and 0 bases at J, with 10 bases between. This CDR3 is built from 14 residues. The V gene's germline CDR1 is MGHRA and CDR2 YSYEKL. CDR3 sequence reads: CASSPRSGSYEQYF. The CDR3 coding sequence is TGCGCCAGCAGCCCCCGGAGTGGCTCCTACGAGCAGTACTTC.

The rearrangement joins TRBV9 to TRBJ2-3; TRBD2 aligns across 9 bases. The CDR3 is made up of 15 amino acids. Germline V gene data show CDR1 as SGDLS and CDR2 as YYNGEE. V shed 4 bases and J 0 bases; nucleotides not matched to a gene: 3. The CDR3 reads CASSQSGGSTDTQYF. In nucleotides, the CDR3 is TGTGCCAGCAGCCAGAGCGGGGGGAGCACAGATACGCAGTATTTT.

CDR3: CASSLGGEGETQYF. For the CDR3, the DNA is TGTGCCAGCAGCTTGGGGGGGGAGGGTGAGACCCAGTACTTC. V usage is TRBV9 and J usage is TRBJ2-5; 7 nucleotides line up with TRBD2. The CDR3 is 14 amino acids. Germline lookup yields CDR1 SGDLS and CDR2 YYNGEE. The V segment lost 4 bases and the J segment 5 bases; nucleotides outside the gene matches: 8.

The chain recombines TRBV4-1 with TRBJ2-7, with a possible D match to TRBD2 (5 bases). Germline V gene lookup returns CDR1 MGHRA and CDR2 YSYEKL. The CDR3 has 16 residues. V lost 0 bases and J 3 bases, leaving 15 bases between the germline ends. The CDR3 DNA sequence: TGCGCCAGCAGCCAAGAACCGGGGAGCAATGTCTACGAGCAGTACTTC. As protein: CASSQEPGSNVYEQYF.

The V call is TRBV7-3, the J call TRBJ2-7; D gene unclear. CDR3 length: 14 amino acids. Trimming left V 5 bases short and J 2 bases short, with 13 bases between. Looked up from germline, CDR1 is SGHTA and CDR2 is FQGTGA. In DNA, the CDR3 is TGTGCCAGCAGCCCATCCCCCCAGACCTACGAGCAGTACTTC. Translation gives CASSPSPQTYEQYF.

The chain recombines TRBV27 with TRBJ2-5; perhaps TRBD1 as D (6 bases). V was pared by 3 bases and J by 7 bases, with 18 bases between. This CDR3 is 15 amino acids long. CDR1 is MNHEY and CDR2 is SMNVEV in the germline V gene (reference sequence). The CDR3 sequence is CASSFQAGVVRTQYF. DNA for the CDR3: TGTGCCAGCAGTTTTCAGGCAGGGGTGGTTAGGACCCAGTACTTC.

The V gene is TRBV7-3, the J gene TRBJ1-5; D not certain. Germline CDR1 is SGHTA and CDR2 is FQGTGA. There are 13 residues in the CDR3. V lost 5 bases and J lost 2, with 7 bases in between. In nucleotides, the CDR3 is TGTGCCAGCAGCCCCACACGCAATCAGCCCCAGCATTTT. Amino acids: CASSPTRNQPQHF.

The V and J genes are TRBV2 and TRBJ2-1; 7 nucleotides align to TRBD1. J gave up 6 bases and V 8 bases, and 10 bases lay outside the gene matches. This CDR3 has 14 amino acids. The germline CDR1 and CDR2 sequences are SNHLY and FYNNEI. The CDR3: CASLGQGDPNEQFF. The CDR3, as DNA: TGTGCCAGCCTGGGCCAGGGGGATCCCAATGAGCAGTTCTTC.

The chain recombines TRBV2 with TRBJ2-1, with D tentatively TRBD2 (6 bases). This CDR3 has 10 residues. From germline, CDR1 is SNHLY and CDR2 FYNNEI. V was trimmed by 11 bases and J by 10 bases, leaving 12 bases between them. The CDR3: CAATGAEQFF. CDR3 nucleotides: TGTGCCGCCACGGGAGCCGAGCAGTTCTTC.

This clone was counted only a few times. The chain joins TRBV6-4 to TRBJ2-3; a possible D gene is TRBD2 (5 bases). There are 15 residues in the CDR3. Germline V gene sequence: CDR1 MRHNA, CDR2 SNTAGT. V lost 3 bases and J 1 base, leaving 11 bases between the germline ends. The CDR3, as DNA: TGTGCCAGCAGTGAATCCAGCGGCGGCACAGATACGCAGTATTTT. It codes for CASSESSGGTDTQYF.

The V and J genes are TRBV2 and TRBJ2-2, with a tentative D call TRBD2 (6 bases). V was shortened by 3 bases and J by 2 bases, with 13 bases between the two germline ends. This CDR3 is built from 16 residues. In germline, CDR1 is SNHLY, CDR2 FYNNEI. This chain's CDR3 is CASSDQTGDNTGELFF. The CDR3 DNA reads as TGTGCCAGCAGTGATCAGACGGGGGATAACACCGGGGAGCTGTTTTTT.

The CDR3 coding sequence is TGTGCCAGCAGTGGACGACAGGATGCCCCACTTGAAGCTTTCTTT. Translating it yields CASSGRQDAPLEAFF. This rearrangement joins TRBV6-1 to TRBJ1-1, with D possibly being TRBD1 (6 bases). This CDR3 spans 15 amino acids. The V gene lost 4 bases and the J gene lost 7 bases, with 19 bases spanning the gap. Per the germline V gene, CDR1 is MNHNS and CDR2 is SASEGT.

This clone was detected only once. The chain has TRBV30 and TRBJ1-2; 7 positions agree with TRBD1. The CDR3 is made up of 11 amino acids. Germline values: CDR1 GTSNPN, CDR2 SVGIG (reference sequence). The junction had 1 base not matched to a gene; V was cut back by 5 bases and J by 4 bases. The CDR3 nucleotides are TGTGCCTGGCAGGGGGGCTATGGCTACACCTTC. It translates to CAWQGGYGYTF.

V gene TRBV9 combines with J gene TRBJ2-1; maybe TRBD1 (5 bases). V dropped 0 bases and J dropped 2 bases, with 15 bases sitting between them. Per the germline V gene, CDR1 is SGDLS and CDR2 is YYNGEE. The CDR3 has 17 amino acids. Written as DNA, the CDR3 is TGTGCCAGCAGCGTAGATGGGGCTTCCATCACCTACAATGAGCAGTTCTTC. Residues: CASSVDGASITYNEQFF.